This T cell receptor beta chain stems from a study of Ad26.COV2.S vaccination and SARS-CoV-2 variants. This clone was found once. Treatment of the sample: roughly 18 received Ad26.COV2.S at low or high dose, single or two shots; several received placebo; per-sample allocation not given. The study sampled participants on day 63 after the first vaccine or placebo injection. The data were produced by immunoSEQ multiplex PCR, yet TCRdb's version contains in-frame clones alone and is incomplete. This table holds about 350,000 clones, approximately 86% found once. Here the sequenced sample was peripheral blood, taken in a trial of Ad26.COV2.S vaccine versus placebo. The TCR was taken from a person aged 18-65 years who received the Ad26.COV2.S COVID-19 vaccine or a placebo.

CDR3: CASSAGGVSYEQYF. The CDR3 nucleotides read TGTGCCAGCAGCGCCGGCGGGGTCTCCTACGAGCAGTACTTC. The gene calls are TRBV5-4 and TRBJ2-7, with a tentative D call TRBD2 (6 bases). Per germline, CDR1 SGHNT and CDR2 YYREEE (reference sequence). V lost 4 bases and J 0 bases, leaving 11 bases between the germline ends. The length of the CDR3 is 14 residues.